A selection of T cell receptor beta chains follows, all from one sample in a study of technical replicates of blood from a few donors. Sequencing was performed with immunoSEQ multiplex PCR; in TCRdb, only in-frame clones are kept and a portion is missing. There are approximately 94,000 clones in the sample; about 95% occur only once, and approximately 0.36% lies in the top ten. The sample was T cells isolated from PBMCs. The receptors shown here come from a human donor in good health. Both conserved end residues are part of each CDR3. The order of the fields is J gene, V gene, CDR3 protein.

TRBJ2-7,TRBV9,CASSPQGLAGAYEQYF
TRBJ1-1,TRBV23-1,CASSQSKNGRDEAFF
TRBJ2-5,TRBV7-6,CASRLNSETQYF
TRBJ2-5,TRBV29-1,CSAGGTGETQYF
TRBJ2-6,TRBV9,CASSPRQSTGAGANVLTF
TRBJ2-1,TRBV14,CASSPPGLAGYEQFF
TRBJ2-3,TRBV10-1,CASSDQAGPTDTQYF
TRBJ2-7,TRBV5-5,CASSLKTVSYEQYF
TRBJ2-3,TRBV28,CASSLLLAGGTDTQYF
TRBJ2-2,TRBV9,CASSVAGTSGIYGELFF
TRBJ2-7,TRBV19,CASSLRTATYEQYF
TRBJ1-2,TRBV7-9,CASSLVDYGYTF
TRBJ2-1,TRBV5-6,CASGGQGKNEQFF
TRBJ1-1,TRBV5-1,CASSLEGALNTEAFF
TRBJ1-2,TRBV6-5,CASSYQQGNGYTF
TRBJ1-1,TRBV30,CAWELVTEAFF
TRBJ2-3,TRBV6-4,CASSERGYTDTQYF
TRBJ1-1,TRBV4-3,CASSQDILAEMNTEAFF
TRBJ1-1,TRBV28,CASISGTWSTEAFF
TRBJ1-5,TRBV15,CATSRAGSNQPQHF
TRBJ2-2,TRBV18,CASSPPSANTGELFF
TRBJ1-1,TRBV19,CASSMPGDSLETEAFF
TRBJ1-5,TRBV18,CASSLEQGIGQPQHF
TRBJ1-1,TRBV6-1,CASSARTATEAFF
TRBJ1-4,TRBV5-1,CASSSGDREKLFF
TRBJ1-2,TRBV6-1,CASSGNSQGRYGYTF
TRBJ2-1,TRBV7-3,CASRAGGKSHNEQFF
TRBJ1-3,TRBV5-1,CASSLSGNTIYF
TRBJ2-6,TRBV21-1,CASSKTGAALSGANVLTF
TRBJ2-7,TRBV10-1,CASSEGREFGEQYF
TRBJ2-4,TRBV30,CAWSVLAGGRNIQYF
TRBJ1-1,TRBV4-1,CASSQVGFIGVNTEAFF
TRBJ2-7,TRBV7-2,CASRRTGNSYEQYF
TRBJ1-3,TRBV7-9,CASSLWRSSGNTIYF
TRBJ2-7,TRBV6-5,CASSLTGNEQYF
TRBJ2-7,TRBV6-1,CASSAAGSYEQYF
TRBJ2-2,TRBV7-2,CASSFNGDTGELFF
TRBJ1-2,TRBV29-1,CSVVTGGDYGYTF
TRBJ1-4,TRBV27,CASSSGWGGTNEKLFF
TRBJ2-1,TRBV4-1,CASSVSGSSYNEQFF
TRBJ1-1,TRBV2,CASIGLAEAFF
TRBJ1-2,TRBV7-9,CASSLLGQGIVGYTF
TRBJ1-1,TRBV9,CASSGSGRGNTEAFF
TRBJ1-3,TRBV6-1,CASSAWGGPSGNTIYF
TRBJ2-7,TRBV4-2,CASSQEREGLYEQYF
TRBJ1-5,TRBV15,CATSRGQTNQPQHF
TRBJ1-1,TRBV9,CASSSNRDRGKLDTEAFF
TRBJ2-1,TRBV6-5,CASSLGTSVYNEQFF
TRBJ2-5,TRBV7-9,CASSRAGTSGALETQYF
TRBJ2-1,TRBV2,CASSDPKREINNEQFF
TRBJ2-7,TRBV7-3,CASSLNVAGEQYF
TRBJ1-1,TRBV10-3,CAISERGGRNTEAFF
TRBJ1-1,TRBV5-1,CASSLARENTEAFF
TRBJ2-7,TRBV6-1,CASVLAGVNEQYF
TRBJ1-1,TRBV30,CAWSYGGNTEAFF
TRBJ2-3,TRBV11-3,CASSLQGGTDTQYF
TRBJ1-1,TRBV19,CASSMDREGGWNTEAFF